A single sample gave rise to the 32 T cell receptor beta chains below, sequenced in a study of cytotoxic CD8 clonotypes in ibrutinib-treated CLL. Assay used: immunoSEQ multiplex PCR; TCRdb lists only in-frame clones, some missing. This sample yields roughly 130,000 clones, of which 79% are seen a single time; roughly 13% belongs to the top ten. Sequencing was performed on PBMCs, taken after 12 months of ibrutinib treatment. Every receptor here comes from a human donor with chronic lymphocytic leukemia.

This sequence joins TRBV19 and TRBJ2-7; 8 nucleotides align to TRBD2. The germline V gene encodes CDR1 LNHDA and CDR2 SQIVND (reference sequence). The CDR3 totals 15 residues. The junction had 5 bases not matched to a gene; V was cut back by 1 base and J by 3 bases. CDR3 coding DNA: TGTGCCAGTAGTATAGCGGCTAGCGGGCTCTACGAGCAGTACTTC. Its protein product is CASSIAASGLYEQYF.

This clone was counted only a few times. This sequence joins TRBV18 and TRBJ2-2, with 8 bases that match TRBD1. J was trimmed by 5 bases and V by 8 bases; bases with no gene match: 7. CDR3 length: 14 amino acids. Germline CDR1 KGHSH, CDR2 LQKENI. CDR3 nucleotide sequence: TGTGCCAGCCGTAGGACAGGGAGTACCGGGGAGCTGTTTTTT. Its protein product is CASRRTGSTGELFF. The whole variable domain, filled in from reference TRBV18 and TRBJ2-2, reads NAGVMQNPRHLVRRRGQEARLRCSPMKGHSHVYWYRQLPEEGLKFMVYLQKENIIDESGMPKERFSAEFPKEGPSILRIQQVVRGDSAAYFCASRRTGSTGELFFGEGSRLTVL.

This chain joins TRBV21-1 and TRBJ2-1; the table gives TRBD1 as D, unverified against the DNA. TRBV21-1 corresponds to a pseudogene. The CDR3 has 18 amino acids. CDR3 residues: CASSRLRRQAPSYNEQFF. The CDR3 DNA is TGTGCCAGCAGCAGGTTGAGGAGACAGGCCCCCAGCTACAATGAGCAGTTCTTC.

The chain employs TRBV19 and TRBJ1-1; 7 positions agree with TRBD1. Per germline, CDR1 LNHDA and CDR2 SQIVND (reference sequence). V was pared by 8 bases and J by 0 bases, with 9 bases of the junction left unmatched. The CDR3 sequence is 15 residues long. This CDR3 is CASVATGQMNTEAFF. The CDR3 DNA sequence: TGTGCCAGTGTAGCTACGGGACAGATGAACACTGAAGCTTTCTTT.

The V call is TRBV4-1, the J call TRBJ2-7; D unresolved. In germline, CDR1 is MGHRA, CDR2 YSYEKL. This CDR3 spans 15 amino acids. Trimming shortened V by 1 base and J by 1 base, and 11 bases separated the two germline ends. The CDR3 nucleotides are TGCGCCAGCAGCCAAGCCGGGTGGGGATCCTACGAGCAGTACTTC. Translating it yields CASSQAGWGSYEQYF.

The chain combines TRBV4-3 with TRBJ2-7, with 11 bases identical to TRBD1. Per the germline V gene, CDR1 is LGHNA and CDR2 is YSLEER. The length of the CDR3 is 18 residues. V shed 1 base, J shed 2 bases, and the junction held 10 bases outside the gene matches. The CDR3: CASSQGLRLGQGAYEQYF. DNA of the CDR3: TGCGCCAGCAGCCAAGGGTTGAGGTTGGGACAGGGGGCCTACGAGCAGTACTTC.

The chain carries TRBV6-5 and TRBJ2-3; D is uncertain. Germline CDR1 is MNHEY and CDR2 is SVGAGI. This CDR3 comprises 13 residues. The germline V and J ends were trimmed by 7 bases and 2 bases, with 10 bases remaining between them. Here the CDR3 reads CASTPSATDTQYF. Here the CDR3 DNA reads TGTGCCAGCACCCCTAGTGCCACAGATACGCAGTATTTT.

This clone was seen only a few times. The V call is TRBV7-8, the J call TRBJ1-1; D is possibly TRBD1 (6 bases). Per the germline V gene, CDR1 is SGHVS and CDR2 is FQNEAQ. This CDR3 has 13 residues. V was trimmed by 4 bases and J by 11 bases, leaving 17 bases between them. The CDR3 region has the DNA TGTGCCAGCAGCTCGATGGGGGCGTTTGTGGCTTTCTTT. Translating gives CASSSMGAFVAFF.

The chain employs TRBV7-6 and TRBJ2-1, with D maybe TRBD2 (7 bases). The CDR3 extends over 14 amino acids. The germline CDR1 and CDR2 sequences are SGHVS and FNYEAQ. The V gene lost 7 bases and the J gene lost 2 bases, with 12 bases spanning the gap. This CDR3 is CASNSGDTYNEQFF. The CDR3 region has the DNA TGTGCCAGCAACAGCGGGGACACCTACAATGAGCAGTTCTTC.

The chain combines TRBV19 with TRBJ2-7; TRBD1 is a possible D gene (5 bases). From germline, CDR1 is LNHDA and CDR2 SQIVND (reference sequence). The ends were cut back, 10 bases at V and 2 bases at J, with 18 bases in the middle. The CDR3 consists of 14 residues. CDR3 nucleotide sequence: TGTGCCACGAGTAATGGACACGGAGCCTACGAGCAGTACTTC. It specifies CATSNGHGAYEQYF.

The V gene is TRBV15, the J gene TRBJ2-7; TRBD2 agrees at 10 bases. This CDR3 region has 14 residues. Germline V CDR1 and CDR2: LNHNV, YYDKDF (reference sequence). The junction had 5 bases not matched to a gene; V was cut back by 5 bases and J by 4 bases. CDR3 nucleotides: TGTGCCACCAGCCGACCTAGCGGGGGATACGAGCAGTACTTC. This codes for CATSRPSGGYEQYF.

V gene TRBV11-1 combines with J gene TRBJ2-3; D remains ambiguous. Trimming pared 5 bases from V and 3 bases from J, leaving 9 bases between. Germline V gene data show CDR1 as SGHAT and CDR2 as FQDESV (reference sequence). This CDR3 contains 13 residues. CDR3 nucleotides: TGTGCCAGCAGCCTGGAACGGACAGATACGCAGTATTTT. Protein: CASSLERTDTQYF.

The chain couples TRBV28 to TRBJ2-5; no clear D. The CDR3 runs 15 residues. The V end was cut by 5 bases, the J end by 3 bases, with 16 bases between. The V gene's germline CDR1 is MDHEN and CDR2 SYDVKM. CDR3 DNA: TGTGCCAGCAGTACAACCGGGTCAGGTGAAGAGACCCAGTACTTC. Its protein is CASSTTGSGEETQYF.

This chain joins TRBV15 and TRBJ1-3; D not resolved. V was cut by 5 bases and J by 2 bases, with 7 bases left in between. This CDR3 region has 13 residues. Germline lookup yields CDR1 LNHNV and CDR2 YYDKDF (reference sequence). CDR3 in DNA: TGTGCCACCAGCCCGAGAACTGGAAACACCATATATTTT. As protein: CATSPRTGNTIYF.

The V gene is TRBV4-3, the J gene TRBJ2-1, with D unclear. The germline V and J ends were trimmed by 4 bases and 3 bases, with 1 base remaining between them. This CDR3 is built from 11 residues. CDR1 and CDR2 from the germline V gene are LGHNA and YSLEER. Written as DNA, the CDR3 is TGCGCCAGCAGCCGCTACAATGAGCAGTTCTTC. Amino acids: CASSRYNEQFF.

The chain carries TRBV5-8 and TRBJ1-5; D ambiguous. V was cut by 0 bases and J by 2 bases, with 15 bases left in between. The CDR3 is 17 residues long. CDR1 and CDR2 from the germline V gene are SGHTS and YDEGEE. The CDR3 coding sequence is TGTGCCAGCAGCTTGGTTAAACTTTTGCCAGGCAATCAGCCCCAGCATTTT. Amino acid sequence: CASSLVKLLPGNQPQHF.

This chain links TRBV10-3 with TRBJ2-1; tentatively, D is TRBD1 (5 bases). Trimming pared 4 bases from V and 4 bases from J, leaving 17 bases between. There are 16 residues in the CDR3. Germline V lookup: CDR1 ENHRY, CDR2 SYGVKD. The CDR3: CAISAGFGQGYNEQFF. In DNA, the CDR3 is TGTGCCATCAGTGCGGGTTTCGGGCAGGGATACAATGAGCAGTTCTTC.

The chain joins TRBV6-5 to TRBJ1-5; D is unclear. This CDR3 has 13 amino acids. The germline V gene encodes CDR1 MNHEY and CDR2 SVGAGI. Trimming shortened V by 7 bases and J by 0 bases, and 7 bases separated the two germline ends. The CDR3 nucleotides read TGTGCCAGCACCACTGATAGCAATCAGCCCCAGCATTTT. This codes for CASTTDSNQPQHF.

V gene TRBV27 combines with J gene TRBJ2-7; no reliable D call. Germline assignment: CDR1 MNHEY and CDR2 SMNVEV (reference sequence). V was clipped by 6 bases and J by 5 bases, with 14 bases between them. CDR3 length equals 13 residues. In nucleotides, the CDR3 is TGTGCCAGCAGGTCCCATCAGCGCAACGAGCAGTACTTC. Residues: CASRSHQRNEQYF.

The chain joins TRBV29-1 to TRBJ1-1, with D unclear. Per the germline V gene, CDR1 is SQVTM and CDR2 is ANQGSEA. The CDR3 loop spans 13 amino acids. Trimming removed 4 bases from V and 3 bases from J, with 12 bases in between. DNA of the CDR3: TGCAGCGTTGTTAGTGTTTTGGACACTGAAGCTTTCTTT. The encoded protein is CSVVSVLDTEAFF.

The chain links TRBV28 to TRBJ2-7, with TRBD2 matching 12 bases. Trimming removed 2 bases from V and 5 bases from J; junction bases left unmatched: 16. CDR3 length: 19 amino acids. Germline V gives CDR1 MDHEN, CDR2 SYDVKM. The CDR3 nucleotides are TGTGCCAGCAGTTTAATAGGTTGGTTAGCTAGCGGGAGGGCCGACGAGCAGTACTTC. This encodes CASSLIGWLASGRADEQYF.

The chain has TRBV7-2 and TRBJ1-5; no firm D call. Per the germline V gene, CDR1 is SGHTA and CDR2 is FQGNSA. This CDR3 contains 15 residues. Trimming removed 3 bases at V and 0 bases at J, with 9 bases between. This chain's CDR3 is CASSLHRNSNQPQHF. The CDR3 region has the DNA TGTGCCAGCAGCTTGCACAGAAATAGCAATCAGCCCCAGCATTTT.

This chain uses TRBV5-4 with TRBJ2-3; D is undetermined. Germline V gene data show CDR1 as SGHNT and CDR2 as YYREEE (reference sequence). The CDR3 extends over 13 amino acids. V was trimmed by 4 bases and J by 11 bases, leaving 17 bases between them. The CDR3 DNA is TGTGCCAGCAGCCCCATGACCGGATGGCGGCAGTATTTT. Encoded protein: CASSPMTGWRQYF.

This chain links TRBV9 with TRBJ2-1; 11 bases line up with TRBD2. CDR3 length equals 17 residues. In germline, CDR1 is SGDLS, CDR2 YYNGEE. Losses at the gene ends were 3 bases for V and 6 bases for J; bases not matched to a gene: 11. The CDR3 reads CASSDPSGRKEGNEQFF. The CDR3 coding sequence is TGTGCCAGCAGCGATCCTAGCGGGAGGAAGGAGGGCAATGAGCAGTTCTTC.

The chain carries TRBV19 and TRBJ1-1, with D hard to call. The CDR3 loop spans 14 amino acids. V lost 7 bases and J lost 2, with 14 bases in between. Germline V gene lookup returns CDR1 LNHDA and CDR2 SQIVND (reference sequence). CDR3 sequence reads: CASTPTPGNTEAFF. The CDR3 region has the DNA TGTGCCAGTACCCCAACTCCGGGCAACACTGAAGCTTTCTTT.

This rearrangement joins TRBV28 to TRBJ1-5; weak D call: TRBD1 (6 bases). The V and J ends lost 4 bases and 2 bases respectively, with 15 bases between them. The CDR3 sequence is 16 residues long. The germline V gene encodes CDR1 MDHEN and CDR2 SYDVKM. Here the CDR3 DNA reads TGTGCCAGCAGTTCCACCGGGACACGGGGCAATCAGCCCCAGCATTTT. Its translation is CASSSTGTRGNQPQHF.

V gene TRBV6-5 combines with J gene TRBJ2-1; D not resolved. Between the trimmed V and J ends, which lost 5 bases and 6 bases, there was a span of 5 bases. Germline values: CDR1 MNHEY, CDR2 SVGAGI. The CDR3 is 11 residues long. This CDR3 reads CASSTGNEQFF. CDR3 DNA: TGTGCCAGCAGTACGGGCAATGAGCAGTTCTTC.

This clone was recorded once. CDR3 DNA: TGTGCCAGCAGTCAGGACAGGGGTCAAGAGACCCAGTACTTC. It codes for CASSQDRGQETQYF. The genes are TRBV2 and TRBJ2-5, with 9 bases matching TRBD1. Germline lookup yields CDR1 SNHLY and CDR2 FYNNEI. V lost 5 bases to trimming and J lost 2 bases; unmatched junction nucleotides: 3. The CDR3 totals 14 residues.

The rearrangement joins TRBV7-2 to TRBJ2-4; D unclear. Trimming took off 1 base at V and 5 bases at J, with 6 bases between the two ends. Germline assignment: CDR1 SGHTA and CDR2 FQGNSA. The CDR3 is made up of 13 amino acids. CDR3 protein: CASSLGLQNIQYF. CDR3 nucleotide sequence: TGTGCCAGCAGCTTAGGACTCCAAAACATTCAGTACTTC.

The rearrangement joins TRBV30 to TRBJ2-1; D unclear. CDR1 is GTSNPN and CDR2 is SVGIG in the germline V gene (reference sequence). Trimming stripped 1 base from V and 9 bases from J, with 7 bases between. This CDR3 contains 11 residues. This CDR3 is CAWSDVSEQFF. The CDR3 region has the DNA TGTGCCTGGAGTGATGTAAGTGAGCAGTTCTTC.

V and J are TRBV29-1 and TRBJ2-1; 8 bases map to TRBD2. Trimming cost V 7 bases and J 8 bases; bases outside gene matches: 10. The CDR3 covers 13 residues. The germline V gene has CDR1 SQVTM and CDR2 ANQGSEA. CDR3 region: CSAAGTSIDEQFF. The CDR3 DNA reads TGCAGCGCTGCCGGGACTAGTATCGATGAGCAGTTCTTC.

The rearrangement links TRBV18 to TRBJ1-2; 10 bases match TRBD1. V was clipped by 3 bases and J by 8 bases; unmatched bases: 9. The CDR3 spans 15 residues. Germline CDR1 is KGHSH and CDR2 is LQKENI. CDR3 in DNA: TGTGCCAGCTCACCGGACAGGGGGGATATCTTCGGCTACACCTTC. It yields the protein CASSPDRGDIFGYTF.